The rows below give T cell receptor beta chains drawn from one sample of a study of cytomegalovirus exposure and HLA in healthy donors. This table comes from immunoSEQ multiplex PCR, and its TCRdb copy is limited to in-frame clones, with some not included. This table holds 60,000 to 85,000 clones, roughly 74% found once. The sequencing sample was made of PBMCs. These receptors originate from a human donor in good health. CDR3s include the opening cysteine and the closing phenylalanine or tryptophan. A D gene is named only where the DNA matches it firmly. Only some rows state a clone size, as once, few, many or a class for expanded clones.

CASSLSGNEQFF	TGTGCCAGCAGTCTCTCCGGGAATGAGCAGTTCTTC	TRBV27	TRBJ2-1	NA	NA
CASSPGISGNTIYF	TGTGCCAGCAGCCCAGGGATCTCTGGAAACACCATATATTTT	TRBV5-4	TRBJ1-3	NA	NA
CASSRTSGRIGELFF	TGTGCCAGCAGTCGGACTAGCGGGAGGATCGGGGAGCTGTTTTTT	TRBV6-5	TRBJ2-2	TRBD2	NA
CASSFGGDTEAFF	TGCGCCAGCAGCTTTGGGGGCGACACTGAAGCTTTCTTT	TRBV5-1	TRBJ1-1	NA	NA
CAISERVTYEQYF	TGTGCCATCAGTGAGCGAGTTACCTACGAGCAGTACTTC	TRBV10-3	TRBJ2-7	NA	few
CASSLGQGVGELFF	TGTGCCAGCAGCCTCGGACAGGGGGTCGGGGAGCTGTTTTTT	TRBV7-7	TRBJ2-2	TRBD1	NA
CASSLEGQVNYGYTF	TGTGCCAGCAGCTTGGAGGGACAAGTTAACTATGGCTACACCTTC	TRBV5-4	TRBJ1-2	NA	NA
CSVETSGNYNEQFF	TGCAGCGTTGAGACTAGCGGGAACTACAATGAGCAGTTCTTC	TRBV29-1	TRBJ2-1	TRBD2	NA
CATQLSTDNYGYTF	TGTGCCACACAGCTGTCGACGGATAACTATGGCTACACCTTC	TRBV10-3	TRBJ1-2	NA	NA
CSVEGDKSRNTIYF	TGCAGCGTTGAAGGGGACAAGTCAAGAAACACCATATATTTT	TRBV29-1	TRBJ1-3	NA	NA
CASSLGVWASGEYEQYF	TGTGCCAGCAGTTTAGGAGTATGGGCTAGCGGAGAGTACGAGCAGTACTTC	TRBV28	TRBJ2-7	TRBD2	NA
CASSGAPQGSQPQHF	TGCGCCAGCAGTGGGGCCCCACAGGGAAGTCAGCCCCAGCATTTT	TRBV10-1	TRBJ1-5	NA	NA
CASSLDYKALTEAFF	TGCGCCAGCAGCTTGGATTATAAAGCTCTCACTGAAGCTTTCTTT	TRBV5-1	TRBJ1-1	NA	NA
CASSSTLGTEKRRGAFF	TGCGCCAGCAGCTCCACTCTCGGGACAGAAAAAAGACGGGGTGCTTTCTTT	TRBV5-1	TRBJ1-1	TRBD1	NA
CASSIQLQGPYEQYF	TGTGCCAGTAGTATCCAGCTTCAGGGGCCCTACGAGCAGTACTTC	TRBV19	TRBJ2-7	NA	few
CASSLTFRGEQYF	TGTGCCAGCAGCTTAACCTTCAGGGGCGAGCAGTACTTC	TRBV7-8	TRBJ2-7	NA	once
CASSESGERGPYNEQFF	TGCGCCAGCAGTGAGTCGGGGGAGCGGGGCCCTTACAATGAGCAGTTCTTC	TRBV10-1	TRBJ2-1	TRBD2	NA
CAIKGTSGRALYNEQFF	TGTGCCATCAAGGGGACTAGCGGGAGGGCCCTCTACAATGAGCAGTTCTTC	TRBV10-3	TRBJ2-1	TRBD2	NA
CASSVLLAGTDTQYF	TGTGCCAGCAGCGTATTACTAGCGGGAACAGATACGCAGTATTTT	TRBV7-9	TRBJ2-3	TRBD2	NA
CASSFGVAGPRETQYF	TGTGCCAGCAGCTTCGGGGTAGCGGGACCGAGAGAGACCCAGTACTTC	TRBV7-9	TRBJ2-5	TRBD2	NA
CASSLAVTSGGNNEQFF	TGTGCCAGCAGCTTAGCGGTCACTAGCGGGGGAAACAATGAGCAGTTCTTC	TRBV7-2	TRBJ2-1	TRBD2	NA
CASSQTGTETYEQYF	TGCGCCAGCAGCCAGACCGGGACAGAGACCTACGAGCAGTACTTC	TRBV4-1	TRBJ2-7	TRBD1	NA
CASSLEGSGGYWGNEQFF	TGTGCCAGCAGCTTAGAAGGTAGCGGGGGATACTGGGGGAATGAGCAGTTCTTC	TRBV13	TRBJ2-1	TRBD2	NA
CASSLPGQGNEKLFF	TGTGCCAGCAGTTTACCGGGACAGGGAAACGAAAAACTGTTTTTT	TRBV28	TRBJ1-4	TRBD1	NA
CASSLGSGTTDTQYF	TGTGCCAGCAGCTTGGGTAGCGGGACCACAGATACGCAGTATTTT	TRBV7-9	TRBJ2-3	TRBD2	NA
CSGYRGGTDTQYF	TGCAGCGGTTACAGGGGAGGCACAGATACGCAGTATTTT	TRBV29-1	TRBJ2-3	TRBD1	NA
CASSPTSGDYNEQFF	TGTGCCAGCAGCCCGACTAGCGGAGATTACAATGAGCAGTTCTTC	TRBV7-9	TRBJ2-1	TRBD2	NA
CASSPRERLTSNQPQHF	TGTGCCAGCAGTCCAAGGGAGAGACTTACTAGCAATCAGCCCCAGCATTTT	TRBV28	TRBJ1-5	NA	once
CASSLDRTQETQYF	TGCGCCAGCAGCTTGGACAGAACGCAAGAGACCCAGTACTTC	TRBV5-1	TRBJ2-5	NA	NA
CSATTGGGNIQYF	TGCAGCGCCACGACAGGGGGCGGGAACATTCAGTACTTC	TRBV29-1	TRBJ2-4	TRBD1	NA
CSVDPDYNEQFF	TGCAGCGTTGACCCAGACTACAATGAGCAGTTCTTC	TRBV29-1	TRBJ2-1	NA	NA
CASSSTPYNEQFF	TGTGCCAGCAGCTCGACACCTTACAATGAGCAGTTCTTC	TRBV11-2	TRBJ2-1	NA	NA
CAWSLIENQPQHF	TGTGCCTGGAGTTTGATAGAGAATCAGCCCCAGCATTTT	TRBV30	TRBJ1-5	NA	NA
CASCQLGTSVEQYF	TGTGCCAGCTGCCAACTAGGCACTAGCGTCGAGCAGTACTTC	TRBV27	TRBJ2-7	TRBD2	NA
CASSFRPGGANTGELFF	TGCGCCAGCAGCTTTCGGCCGGGAGGGGCGAACACCGGGGAGCTGTTTTTT	TRBV5-1	TRBJ2-2	TRBD2	NA
CASSGRDSSSYEQYF	TGTGCCAGCAGCGGCCGGGACTCATCATCCTACGAGCAGTACTTC	TRBV9	TRBJ2-7	NA	NA
CASSKQGGGVETQYF	TGTGCCAGCAGTAAGCAAGGGGGCGGAGTGGAGACCCAGTACTTC	TRBV6-6	TRBJ2-5	TRBD1	NA
CSVEGTGTYNEQFF	TGCAGCGTTGAAGGGACAGGGACCTACAATGAGCAGTTCTTC	TRBV29-1	TRBJ2-1	TRBD1	NA
CASSELTSAYEQYF	TGTGCCAGCAGTGAGCTCACTAGCGCCTACGAGCAGTACTTC	TRBV6-1	TRBJ2-7	TRBD2	NA
CSVIPSGNIGEQYF	TGCAGCGTGATCCCCAGCGGGAACATTGGGGAGCAGTACTTC	TRBV29-1	TRBJ2-5	TRBD2	few
CSARGTGELFF	TGCAGTGCCCGGGGTACCGGGGAGCTGTTTTTT	TRBV20-1	TRBJ2-2	NA	NA
CASSSRGGGQETQYF	TGTGCCAGCAGCTCGCGGGGCGGGGGCCAAGAGACCCAGTACTTC	TRBV27	TRBJ2-5	TRBD2	NA
CASSAMTGSDQPQHF	TGTGCCAGCAGTGCCATGACAGGGAGCGATCAGCCCCAGCATTTT	TRBV2	TRBJ1-5	TRBD1	NA
CASSQTGQGGKLFF	TGTGCCAGCAGCCAAACGGGACAGGGGGGAAAACTGTTTTTT	TRBV14	TRBJ1-4	TRBD1	few
CASSRDAGAGDTQYF	TGTGCCAGCAGCCGGGACGCGGGAGCTGGGGATACGCAGTATTTT	TRBV7-9	TRBJ2-3	TRBD2	few
CSVEWTANYGYTF	TGCAGCGTTGAGTGGACAGCTAACTATGGCTACACCTTC	TRBV29-1	TRBJ1-2	NA	NA
CASSKDRGRYGYTF	TGTGCCAGCAGTAAAGACAGGGGGCGATATGGCTACACCTTC	TRBV6-1	TRBJ1-2	TRBD1	NA
CASSATSGTVFNQPQHF	TGTGCCAGCAGCGCGACGTCCGGGACAGTTTTTAATCAGCCCCAGCATTTT	TRBV7-2	TRBJ1-5	TRBD1	NA
CASRRDRAEAFF	TGTGCCAGCAGGCGGGACAGAGCTGAAGCTTTCTTT	TRBV11-3	TRBJ1-1	TRBD1	few
CAISAHVGSYNEQFF	TGTGCCATCAGTGCTCATGTCGGGAGCTACAATGAGCAGTTCTTC	TRBV10-3	TRBJ2-1	NA	medium-sized
CASSFQGANTGELFF	TGCGCCAGCAGCTTTCAGGGGGCTAACACCGGGGAGCTGTTTTTT	TRBV5-1	TRBJ2-2	TRBD1	NA
CASSPGTVYGYTF	TGTGCCAGCAGCCCCGGGACAGTCTATGGCTACACCTTC	TRBV7-3	TRBJ1-2	TRBD1	NA
CASSFQGRGHQPQHF	TGTGCCAGCAGTTTTCAGGGCAGAGGCCATCAGCCCCAGCATTTT	TRBV28	TRBJ1-5	NA	once
CASSLIGAYNEQFF	TGTGCCAGCAGTTTAATAGGGGCCTACAATGAGCAGTTCTTC	TRBV28	TRBJ2-1	NA	NA
CASKRATSGNTIYF	TGTGCCAGCAAAAGAGCGACCTCTGGAAACACCATATATTTT	TRBV9	TRBJ1-3	NA	NA
CASSSDRAGEQYF	TGTGCCAGCAGCTCCGACAGGGCGGGGGAGCAGTACTTC	TRBV5-6	TRBJ2-7	NA	few